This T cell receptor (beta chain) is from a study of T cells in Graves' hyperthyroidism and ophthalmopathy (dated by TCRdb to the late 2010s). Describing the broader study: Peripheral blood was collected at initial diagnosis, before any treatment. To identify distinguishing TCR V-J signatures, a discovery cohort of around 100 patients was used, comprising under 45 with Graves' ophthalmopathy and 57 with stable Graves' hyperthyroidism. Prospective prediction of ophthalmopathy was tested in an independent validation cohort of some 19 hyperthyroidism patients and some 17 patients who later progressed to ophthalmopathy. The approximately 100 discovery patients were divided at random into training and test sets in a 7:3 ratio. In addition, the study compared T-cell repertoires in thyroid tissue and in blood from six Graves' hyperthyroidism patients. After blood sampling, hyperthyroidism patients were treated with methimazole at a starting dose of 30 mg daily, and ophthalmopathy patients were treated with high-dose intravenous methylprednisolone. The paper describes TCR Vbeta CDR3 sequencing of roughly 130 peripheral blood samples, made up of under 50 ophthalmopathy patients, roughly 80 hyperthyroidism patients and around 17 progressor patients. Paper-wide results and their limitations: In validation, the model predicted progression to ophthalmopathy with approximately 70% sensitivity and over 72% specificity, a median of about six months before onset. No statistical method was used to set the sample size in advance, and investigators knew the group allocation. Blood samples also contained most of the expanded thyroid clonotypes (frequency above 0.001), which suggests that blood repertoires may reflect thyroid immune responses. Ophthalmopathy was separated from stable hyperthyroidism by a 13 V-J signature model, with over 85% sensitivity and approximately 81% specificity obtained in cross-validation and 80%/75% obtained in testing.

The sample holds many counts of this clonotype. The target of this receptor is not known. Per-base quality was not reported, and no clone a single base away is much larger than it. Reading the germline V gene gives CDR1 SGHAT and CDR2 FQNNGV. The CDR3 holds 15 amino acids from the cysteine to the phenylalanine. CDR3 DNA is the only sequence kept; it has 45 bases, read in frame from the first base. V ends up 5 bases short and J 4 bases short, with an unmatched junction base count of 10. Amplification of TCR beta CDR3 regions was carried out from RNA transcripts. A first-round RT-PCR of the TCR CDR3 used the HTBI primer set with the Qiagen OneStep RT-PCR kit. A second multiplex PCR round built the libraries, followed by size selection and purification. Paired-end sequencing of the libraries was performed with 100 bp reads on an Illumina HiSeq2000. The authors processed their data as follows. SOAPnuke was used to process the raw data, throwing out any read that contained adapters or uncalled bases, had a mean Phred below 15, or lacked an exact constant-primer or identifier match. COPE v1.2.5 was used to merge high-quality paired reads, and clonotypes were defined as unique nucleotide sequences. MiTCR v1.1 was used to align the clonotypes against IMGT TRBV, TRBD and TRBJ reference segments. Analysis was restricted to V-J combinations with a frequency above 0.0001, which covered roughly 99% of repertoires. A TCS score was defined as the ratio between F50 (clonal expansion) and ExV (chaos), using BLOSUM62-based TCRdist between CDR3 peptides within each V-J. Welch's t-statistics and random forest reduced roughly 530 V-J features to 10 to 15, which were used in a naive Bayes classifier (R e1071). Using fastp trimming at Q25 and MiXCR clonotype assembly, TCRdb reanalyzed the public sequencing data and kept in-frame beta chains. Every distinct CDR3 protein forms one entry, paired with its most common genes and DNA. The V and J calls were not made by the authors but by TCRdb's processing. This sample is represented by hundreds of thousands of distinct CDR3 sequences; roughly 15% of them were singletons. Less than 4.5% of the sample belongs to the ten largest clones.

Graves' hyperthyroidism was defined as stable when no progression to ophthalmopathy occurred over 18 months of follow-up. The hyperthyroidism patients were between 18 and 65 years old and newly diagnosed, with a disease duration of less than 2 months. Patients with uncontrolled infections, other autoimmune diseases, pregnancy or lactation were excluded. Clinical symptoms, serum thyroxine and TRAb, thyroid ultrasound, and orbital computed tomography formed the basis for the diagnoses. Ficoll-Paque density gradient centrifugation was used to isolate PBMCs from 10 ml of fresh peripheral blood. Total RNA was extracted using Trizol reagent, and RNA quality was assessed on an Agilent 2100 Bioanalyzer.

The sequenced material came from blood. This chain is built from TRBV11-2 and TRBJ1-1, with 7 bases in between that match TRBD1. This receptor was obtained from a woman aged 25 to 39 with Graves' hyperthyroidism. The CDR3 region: CASSKRQGQSTEAFF. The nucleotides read TGTGCCAGCAGCAAGCGACAGGGACAGAGCACTGAAGCTTTCTTT. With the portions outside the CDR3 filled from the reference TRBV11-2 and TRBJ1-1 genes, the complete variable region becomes EAGVAQSPRYKIIEKRQSVAFWCNPISGHATLYWYQQILGQGPKLLIQFQNNGVVDDSQLPKDRFSAERLKGVDSTLKIQPAKLEDSAVYLCASSKRQGQSTEAFFGQGTRLTVV.